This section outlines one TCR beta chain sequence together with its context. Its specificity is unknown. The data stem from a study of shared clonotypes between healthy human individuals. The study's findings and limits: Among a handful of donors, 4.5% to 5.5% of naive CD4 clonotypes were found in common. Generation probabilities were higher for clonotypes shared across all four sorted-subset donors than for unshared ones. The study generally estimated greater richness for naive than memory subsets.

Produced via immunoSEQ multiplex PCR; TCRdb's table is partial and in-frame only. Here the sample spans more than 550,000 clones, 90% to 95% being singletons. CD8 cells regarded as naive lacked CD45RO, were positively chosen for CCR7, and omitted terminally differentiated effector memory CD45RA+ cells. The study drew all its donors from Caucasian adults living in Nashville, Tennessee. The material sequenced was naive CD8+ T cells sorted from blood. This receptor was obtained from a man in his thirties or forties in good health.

The CDR3 sequence: CASSIWNMNTEAFF. The CDR3 DNA follows: TGTGCCAGTAGTATTTGGAACATGAACACTGAAGCTTTCTTT. The chain carries TRBV19 and TRBJ1-1; D uncertain. The CDR3 runs to 14 residues. Germline V gene sequence: CDR1 LNHDA, CDR2 SQIVND (reference sequence). V shed 3 bases and J shed 0 bases, with 8 bases lying between them.